This T cell receptor (beta chain) stems from a study of T cells in Graves' hyperthyroidism and ophthalmopathy. V gave up 3 bases and J gave up 4 bases, with 13 bases separating them. The CDR3 spans 15 residues. In germline, CDR1 is LNHNV, CDR2 YYDKDF (reference sequence). This clonotype was detected ten times or more. There were TCR beta CDR3 regions amplified from RNA transcripts. First-round RT-PCR targeting the TCR CDR3 was performed with the HTBI primer set. TCRdb re-called the multiplex PCR reads with MiXCR, one entry per CDR3 protein. The repertoire holds hundreds of thousands of distinct CDR3 sequences, with about 45% as singletons.

This sequence was found in an adult man with Graves' disease, either hyperthyroidism or ophthalmopathy (not recorded which). V gene TRBV15 combines with J gene TRBJ1-3, with no clear D. The sample was peripheral blood or thyroid tissue (not recorded which). The DNA for the CDR3 is TGTGCCACCAGCAGGACTCGAGGTGGAGGAAACACCATATATTTT. It encodes CATSRTRGGGNTIYF.